This T cell receptor (beta chain) was captured by sequencing in a study of blood T cell repertoires in COVID-19. Symptom resolution, clearance, or two negative PCRs marked the recovered donors of Cohort 3. The CDR3 extends over 13 amino acids. The ends were cut back, 4 bases at V and 2 bases at J, with 6 bases in the middle. Germline V gene data show CDR1 as SNHLY and CDR2 as FYNNEI. This clone was found a few times. The data were produced by immunoSEQ multiplex PCR, yet TCRdb's version contains in-frame clones alone and is incomplete. The data show about 380,000 clones, with 88% seen just once and more than 0.95% held by the top ten.

The sample consisted of PBMCs or T cells enriched from blood (not recorded which). The rearrangement joins TRBV2 to TRBJ1-3, with D possibly TRBD1 on 6 matching bases. The source is a woman under 30 who had recovered from COVID-19. CDR3 in amino acids: CASSGQAGNTIYF. DNA of the CDR3: TGTGCCAGCAGTGGACAGGCTGGAAACACCATATATTTT.